This T cell receptor (beta chain) came from a study of T cells in tumors after PD-1 blockade. Study-level information: During anti-PD-1 treatment, some patients continued daily vismodegib 150 mg. Study-level findings and limits: Peripheral recruitment is suggested, as some novel exhausted tumor clones were in pre-treatment blood.

Assay: immunoSEQ multiplex PCR; the TCRdb copy retains only in-frame clones and omits some. The sample consists of 45,000 to 50,000 clones, around 85% of them appearing once. Template: tumor biopsy or peripheral blood genomic DNA, roughly 616-6,500 ng per sample. Comment on this clone: Its matching antigen is unknown.

The CDR3 is made up of 15 amino acids. The germline gives CDR1 PRHDT, CDR2 FYEKMQ (reference sequence). V lost 6 bases to trimming and J lost 2 bases, with 13 bases between them. The sequencing used PBMCs, collected before anti-PD-1 therapy. The TCR sequence derives from a human donor with advanced basal cell or squamous cell carcinoma (not recorded which). The chain joins TRBV13 to TRBJ2-2; D is undetermined. DNA for the CDR3: TGTGCCAGCAGTACAACCCCCCATAACACCGGGGAGCTGTTTTTT. Translating gives CASSTTPHNTGELFF.